The rows below give T cell receptor beta chains drawn from one sample of a study of OX40 agonist ivuxolimab in advanced cancers. Profiled with immunoSEQ multiplex PCR; TCRdb holds only in-frame clones, not every one. The sample has tens of thousands of clones; approximately 92% are singletons. The input for sequencing was CD4+ or CD8+ T cells sorted from blood, taken in a trial of the OX40 agonist ivuxolimab. The receptors stem from an adult with an advanced solid tumor such as melanoma, head and neck, liver or kidney cancer. CDR3s include the opening cysteine and the closing phenylalanine or tryptophan. Each record gives: V gene, J gene, clone size, D gene, CDR3 protein, CDR3 DNA. A D gene is named only where the DNA matches it firmly. Only part of the rows carry a size: once, few, many, or a class if the clone is expanded.

V gene: TRBV4-1
J gene: TRBJ2-7
clone size: NA
D gene: NA
CDR3 protein: CASSSQAILAYEQYF
CDR3 DNA: TGCGCCAGCTCGTCACAGGCTATATTAGCCTACGAGCAGTACTTC

V gene: TRBV9
J gene: TRBJ1-2
clone size: NA
D gene: NA
CDR3 protein: CASSAGGQPYTF
CDR3 DNA: TGTGCCAGCAGCGCAGGAGGACAGCCCTACACCTTC

V gene: TRBV7-3
J gene: TRBJ2-1
clone size: few
D gene: NA
CDR3 protein: CASSPGPNNEQFF
CDR3 DNA: TGTGCCAGCAGCCCAGGACCAAACAATGAGCAGTTCTTC

V gene: TRBV11-2
J gene: TRBJ1-4
clone size: NA
D gene: TRBD1
CDR3 protein: CASSLGVTGADEKLFF
CDR3 DNA: TGTGCCAGCAGCTTGGGCGTAACAGGGGCGGATGAAAAACTGTTTTTT

V gene: TRBV7-7
J gene: TRBJ2-2
clone size: NA
D gene: NA
CDR3 protein: CASSLGSVGAGELFF
CDR3 DNA: TGTGCTAGCAGCTTAGGGTCTGTGGGGGCCGGGGAGCTGTTTTTT

V gene: TRBV5-4
J gene: TRBJ2-1
clone size: NA
D gene: NA
CDR3 protein: CASSTPRGTYNEQFF
CDR3 DNA: TGTGCCAGCAGCACCCCCCGGGGGACTTACAATGAGCAGTTCTTC

V gene: TRBV5-4
J gene: TRBJ2-3
clone size: NA
D gene: TRBD2
CDR3 protein: CASSVGGAEDTQYF
CDR3 DNA: TGTGCCAGCAGCGTCGGGGGGGCGGAAGATACGCAGTATTTT

V gene: TRBV13
J gene: TRBJ1-1
clone size: NA
D gene: TRBD1
CDR3 protein: CASSKRTGDLLNTEAFF
CDR3 DNA: TGTGCCAGCAGCAAGAGAACAGGGGACCTATTGAACACTGAAGCTTTCTTT

V gene: TRBV6-1
J gene: TRBJ1-2
clone size: NA
D gene: TRBD1
CDR3 protein: CASSGTRDRGYGYTF
CDR3 DNA: TGTGCCAGCAGTGGGACCAGGGACAGGGGATATGGCTACACCTTC

V gene: TRBV9
J gene: TRBJ2-1
clone size: NA
D gene: TRBD1
CDR3 protein: CASSVGTGGPLNEQFF
CDR3 DNA: TGTGCCAGCAGCGTAGGGACAGGGGGGCCTCTCAATGAGCAGTTCTTC

V gene: TRBV20-1
J gene: TRBJ1-1
clone size: NA
D gene: TRBD1
CDR3 protein: CSAPTAGQTFF
CDR3 DNA: TGCAGTGCTCCCACGGCGGGACAGACTTTCTTT

V gene: TRBV11-2
J gene: TRBJ1-1
clone size: once
D gene: NA
CDR3 protein: CASSPEGGANTEAFF
CDR3 DNA: TGTGCCAGCAGCCCCGAGGGGGGGGCGAACACTGAAGCTTTCTTT

V gene: TRBV29-1
J gene: TRBJ1-2
clone size: NA
D gene: NA
CDR3 protein: CSVLQLNYGYTF
CDR3 DNA: TGCAGCGTTTTGCAGCTCAACTATGGCTACACCTTC

V gene: TRBV9
J gene: TRBJ2-7
clone size: NA
D gene: TRBD2
CDR3 protein: CASSVSPSGGYEQYF
CDR3 DNA: TGTGCCAGCAGCGTATCCCCTAGCGGGGGCTACGAGCAGTACTTC

V gene: TRBV6-6
J gene: TRBJ2-7
clone size: NA
D gene: NA
CDR3 protein: CASSSGYSYEQYF
CDR3 DNA: TGTGCCAGCAGTTCCGGATACTCCTACGAGCAGTACTTC

V gene: TRBV7-9
J gene: TRBJ1-4
clone size: NA
D gene: TRBD1
CDR3 protein: CATDRSNEKLFF
CDR3 DNA: TGTGCCACGGACAGGTCTAATGAAAAACTGTTTTTT